This TCR beta chain was identified in a study of OX40 agonist ivuxolimab in advanced cancers. Germline lookup yields CDR1 MNHEY and CDR2 SMNVEV (reference sequence). The germline V and J ends were trimmed by 6 bases and 0 bases, with 8 bases remaining between them. CDR3 length equals 13 residues. Sequencing was performed with immunoSEQ multiplex PCR; in TCRdb, only in-frame clones are kept and a portion is missing. The sample shows about 44,000 clones, roughly 86% of them seen only once. Source: CD4+ or CD8+ T cells sorted from blood, taken in a trial of the OX40 agonist ivuxolimab. The clonotype originates from an adult with an advanced solid tumor such as melanoma, head and neck, liver or kidney cancer. This sequence joins TRBV27 and TRBJ1-2; TRBD1 is a possible D gene (5 bases). CDR3 sequence reads: CASSLTANYGYTF. CDR3 bases: TGTGCCAGCAGCCTGACAGCTAACTATGGCTACACCTTC.